This T cell receptor (beta chain) was found in a study of blood T cell repertoires in COVID-19. The CDR3 loop spans 14 amino acids. Germline CDR1 and CDR2: KGHSH and LQKENI. V lost 1 base and J lost 3; bases outside the gene matches: 2. Profiled with immunoSEQ multiplex PCR; TCRdb holds only in-frame clones, not every one. This sample has about 73,000 clones, with more than 70% found just once. This clonotype was sampled from a man aged 65 to 79 with COVID-19, enrolled during active disease. The rearrangement joins TRBV18 to TRBJ1-1, with 7 bases lining up with TRBD1. Sequencing was performed on peripheral blood. The CDR3 DNA reads TGTGCCAGCTCACCACAGGGGGCGGACACTGAAGCTTTCTTT. Protein sequence: CASSPQGADTEAFF. The whole variable domain, remainder taken from reference TRBV18 and TRBJ1-1, is NAGVMQNPRHLVRRRGQEARLRCSPMKGHSHVYWYRQLPEEGLKFMVYLQKENIIDESGMPKERFSAEFPKEGPSILRIQQVVRGDSAAYFCASSPQGADTEAFFGQGTRLTVV.